The clone carrying this T cell receptor beta chain was detected only a few times. With 60 Vbeta and 13 Jbeta primers, the PCR was carried out. The data were produced by immunoSEQ multiplex PCR, yet TCRdb's version contains in-frame clones alone and is incomplete. The sample includes approximately 130,000 clones, about two thirds seen only once; the top ten take about 3%. The record originates from a study of cytomegalovirus exposure and HLA in healthy donors. This CDR3 contains 13 residues. Trimming cost V 5 bases and J 6 bases, with 11 bases left between them. Germline CDR1 is SGHTA and CDR2 is FQGNSA.

Sequencing was performed on PBMCs. V usage is TRBV7-2 and J usage is TRBJ2-1; D unresolved. The clonotype comes from a human donor in good health. The chain's CDR3 is CASSQSPGNEQFF. CDR3 DNA: TGTGCCAGCAGCCAAAGCCCTGGCAATGAGCAGTTCTTC.